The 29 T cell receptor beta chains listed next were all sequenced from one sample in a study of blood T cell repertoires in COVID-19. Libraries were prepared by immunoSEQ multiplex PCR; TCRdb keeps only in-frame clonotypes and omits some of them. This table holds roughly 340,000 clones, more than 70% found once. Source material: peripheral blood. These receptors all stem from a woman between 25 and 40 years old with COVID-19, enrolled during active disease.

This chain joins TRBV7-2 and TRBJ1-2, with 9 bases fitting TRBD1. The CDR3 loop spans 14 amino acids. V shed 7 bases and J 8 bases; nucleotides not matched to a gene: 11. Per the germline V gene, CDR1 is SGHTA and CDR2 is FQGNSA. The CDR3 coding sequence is TGTGCCAGCAACACTGACAGGGGGAACGGGGGCTACACCTTC. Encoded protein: CASNTDRGNGGYTF.

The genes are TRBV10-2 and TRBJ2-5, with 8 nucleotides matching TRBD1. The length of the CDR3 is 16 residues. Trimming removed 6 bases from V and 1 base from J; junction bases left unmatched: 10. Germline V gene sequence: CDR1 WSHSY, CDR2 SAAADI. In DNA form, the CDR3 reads TGCGCCAGCAGCGACCTGACAGGGGCGCTCCAAGAGACCCAGTACTTC. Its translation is CASSDLTGALQETQYF.

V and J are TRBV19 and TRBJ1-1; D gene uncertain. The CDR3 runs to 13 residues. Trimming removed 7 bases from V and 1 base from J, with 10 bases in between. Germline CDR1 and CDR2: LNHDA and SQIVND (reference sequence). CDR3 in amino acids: CASTLGRNTEAFF. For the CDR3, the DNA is TGTGCCAGTACCCTGGGGAGGAACACTGAAGCTTTCTTT.

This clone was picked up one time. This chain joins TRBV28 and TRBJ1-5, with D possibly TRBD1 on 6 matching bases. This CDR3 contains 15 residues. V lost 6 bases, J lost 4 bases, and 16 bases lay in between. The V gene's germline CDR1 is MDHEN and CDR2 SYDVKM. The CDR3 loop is CASSPAQGGNQPQHF. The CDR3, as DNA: TGTGCCAGCAGCCCCGCACAGGGTGGAAATCAGCCCCAGCATTTT.

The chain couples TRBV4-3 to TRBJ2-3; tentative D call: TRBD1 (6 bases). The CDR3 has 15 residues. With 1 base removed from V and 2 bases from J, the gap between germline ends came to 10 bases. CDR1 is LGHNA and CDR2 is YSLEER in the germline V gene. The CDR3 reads CASSQVGGPTDTQYF. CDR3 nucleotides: TGCGCCAGCAGCCAAGTAGGGGGACCCACAGATACGCAGTATTTT.

CDR3 sequence: CASSQTGGAYEQFF. DNA of the CDR3: TGTGCCAGCAGCCAGACAGGGGGCGCATATGAGCAGTTCTTC. This chain joins TRBV11-2 and TRBJ2-1, with TRBD1 identical over 10 bases. Trimming at V came to 5 bases and at J to 8 bases, leaving 6 bases not matched to a gene. The germline gives CDR1 SGHAT, CDR2 FQNNGV. This CDR3 spans 14 amino acids. The whole variable domain, remainder taken from reference TRBV11-2 and TRBJ2-1, is EAGVAQSPRYKIIEKRQSVAFWCNPISGHATLYWYQQILGQGPKLLIQFQNNGVVDDSQLPKDRFSAERLKGVDSTLKIQPAKLEDSAVYLCASSQTGGAYEQFFGPGTRLTVL.

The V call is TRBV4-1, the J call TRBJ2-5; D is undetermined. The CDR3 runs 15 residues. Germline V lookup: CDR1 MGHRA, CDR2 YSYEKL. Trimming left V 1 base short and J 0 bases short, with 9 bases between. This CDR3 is CASSQVTGYQETQYF. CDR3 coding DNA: TGCGCCAGCAGCCAAGTGACCGGGTACCAAGAGACCCAGTACTTC.

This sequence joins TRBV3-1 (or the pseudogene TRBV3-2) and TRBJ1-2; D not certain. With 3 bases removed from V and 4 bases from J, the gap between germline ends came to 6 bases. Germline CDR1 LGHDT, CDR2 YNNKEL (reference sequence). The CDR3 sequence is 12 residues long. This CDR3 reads CASSHTVYGYTF. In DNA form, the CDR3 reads TGTGCCAGCAGCCACACAGTCTATGGCTACACCTTC.

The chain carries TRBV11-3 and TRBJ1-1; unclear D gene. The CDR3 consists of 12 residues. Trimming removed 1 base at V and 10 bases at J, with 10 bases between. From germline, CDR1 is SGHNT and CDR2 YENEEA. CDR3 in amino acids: CASSLVTGGAFF. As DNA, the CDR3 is TGTGCCAGCAGCTTAGTCACCGGCGGAGCTTTCTTT.

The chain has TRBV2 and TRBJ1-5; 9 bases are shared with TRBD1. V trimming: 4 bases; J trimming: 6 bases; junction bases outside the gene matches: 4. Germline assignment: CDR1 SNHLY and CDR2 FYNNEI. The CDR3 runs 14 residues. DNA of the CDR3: TGTGCCAGCAGTGCGGGACAGGGTTCTCAGCCCCAGCATTTT. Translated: CASSAGQGSQPQHF.

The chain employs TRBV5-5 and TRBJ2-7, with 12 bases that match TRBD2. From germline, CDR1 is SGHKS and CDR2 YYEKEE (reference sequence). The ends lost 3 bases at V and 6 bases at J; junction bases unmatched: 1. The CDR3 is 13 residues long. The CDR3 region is CASSWGLAGEQYV. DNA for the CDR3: TGTGCCAGCAGCTGGGGACTAGCGGGCGAGCAGTACGTC.

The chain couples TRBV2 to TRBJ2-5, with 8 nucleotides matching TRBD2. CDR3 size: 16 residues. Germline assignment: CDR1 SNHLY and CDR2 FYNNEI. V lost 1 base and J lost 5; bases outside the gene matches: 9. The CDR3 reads CASSEGSGGPHETQYF. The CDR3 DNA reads TGTGCCAGCAGTGAAGGGTCGGGAGGGCCGCACGAGACCCAGTACTTC.

The CDR3 DNA sequence: TGCGCCAGCAGCTTGGGAGTTATGAACACTGAAGCTTTCTTT. This translates into CASSLGVMNTEAFF. This rearrangement joins TRBV5-1 to TRBJ1-1, with unresolved D. Trimming pared 0 bases from V and 0 bases from J, leaving 6 bases between. The CDR3 contains 14 residues. Germline CDR1 SGHRS, CDR2 YFSETQ.

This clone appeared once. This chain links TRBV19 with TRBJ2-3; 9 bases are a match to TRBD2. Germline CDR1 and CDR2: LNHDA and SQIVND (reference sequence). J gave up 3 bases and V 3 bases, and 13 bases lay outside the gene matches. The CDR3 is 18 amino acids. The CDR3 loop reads CASSIVSRRTSVTDTQYF. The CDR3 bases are TGTGCCAGTAGTATTGTTTCCCGGAGGACTAGCGTAACAGATACGCAGTATTTT.

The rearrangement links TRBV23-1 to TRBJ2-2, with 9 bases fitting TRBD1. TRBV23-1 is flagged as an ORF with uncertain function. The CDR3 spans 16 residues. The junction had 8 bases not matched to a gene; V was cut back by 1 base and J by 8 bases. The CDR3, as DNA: TGCGCCAGCAGTCAATTTATTAGACAGGGGGTTGGGGAGCTGTTTTTT. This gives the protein CASSQFIRQGVGELFF.

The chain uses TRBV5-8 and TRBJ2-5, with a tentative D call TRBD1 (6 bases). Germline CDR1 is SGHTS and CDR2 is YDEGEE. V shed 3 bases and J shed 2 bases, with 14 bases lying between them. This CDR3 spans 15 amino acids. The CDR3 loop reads CASSSGTTAQETQYF. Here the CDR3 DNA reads TGTGCCAGCAGCTCCGGGACAACGGCACAAGAGACCCAGTACTTC.

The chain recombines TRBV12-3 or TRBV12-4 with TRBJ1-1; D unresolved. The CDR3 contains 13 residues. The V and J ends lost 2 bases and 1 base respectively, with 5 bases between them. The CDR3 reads CASSLFGNTEAFF. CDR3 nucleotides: TGTGCCAGCAGTTTATTCGGGAACACTGAAGCTTTCTTT.

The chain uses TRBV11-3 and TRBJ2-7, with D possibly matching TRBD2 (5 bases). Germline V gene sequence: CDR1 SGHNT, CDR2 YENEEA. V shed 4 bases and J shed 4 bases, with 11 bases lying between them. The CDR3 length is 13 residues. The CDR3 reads CASSSNSGYEQYV. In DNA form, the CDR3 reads TGTGCCAGCAGCTCCAACTCGGGGTACGAGCAGTACGTC.

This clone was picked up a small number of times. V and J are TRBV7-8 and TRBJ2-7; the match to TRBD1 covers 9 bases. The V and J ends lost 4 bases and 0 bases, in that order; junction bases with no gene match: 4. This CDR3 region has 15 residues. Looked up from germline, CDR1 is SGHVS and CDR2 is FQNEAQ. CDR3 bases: TGTGCCAGCAGCTACTCGGGACAGGGCTCCTACGAGCAGTACGTC. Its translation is CASSYSGQGSYEQYV.

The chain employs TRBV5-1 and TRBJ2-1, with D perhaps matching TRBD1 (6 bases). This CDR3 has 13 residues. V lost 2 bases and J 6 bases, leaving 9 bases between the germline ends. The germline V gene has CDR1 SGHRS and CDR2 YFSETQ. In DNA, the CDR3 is TGCGCCAGCAGCTTCGGACAGACCAATGAGCAGTTCTTC. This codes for CASSFGQTNEQFF.

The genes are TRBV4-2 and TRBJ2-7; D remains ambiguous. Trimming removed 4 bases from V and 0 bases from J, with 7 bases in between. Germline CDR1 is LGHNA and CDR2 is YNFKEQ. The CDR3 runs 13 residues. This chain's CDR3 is CASSRTSSYEQYF. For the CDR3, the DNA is TGTGCCAGCAGCCGAACCAGCTCCTACGAGCAGTACTTC.

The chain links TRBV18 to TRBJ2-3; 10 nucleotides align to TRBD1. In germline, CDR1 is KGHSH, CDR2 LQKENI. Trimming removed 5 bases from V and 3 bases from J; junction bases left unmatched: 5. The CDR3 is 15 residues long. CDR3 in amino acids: CASSIGQGGTDTQYF. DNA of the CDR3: TGTGCCAGCTCAATCGGACAGGGGGGGACAGATACGCAGTATTTT.

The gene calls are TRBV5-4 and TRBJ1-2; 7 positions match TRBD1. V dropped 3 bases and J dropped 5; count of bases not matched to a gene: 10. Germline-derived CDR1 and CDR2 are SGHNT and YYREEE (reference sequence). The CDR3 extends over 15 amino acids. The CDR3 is CASSYRTGPEYGYTF. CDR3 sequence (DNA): TGTGCCAGCAGCTATAGGACAGGACCTGAATATGGCTACACCTTC.

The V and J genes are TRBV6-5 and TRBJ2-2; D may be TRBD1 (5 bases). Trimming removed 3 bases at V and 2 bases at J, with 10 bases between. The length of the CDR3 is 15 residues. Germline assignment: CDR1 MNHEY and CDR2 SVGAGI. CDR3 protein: CASSYQGHNTGELFF. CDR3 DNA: TGTGCCAGCAGTTATCAAGGACACAACACCGGGGAGCTGTTTTTT.

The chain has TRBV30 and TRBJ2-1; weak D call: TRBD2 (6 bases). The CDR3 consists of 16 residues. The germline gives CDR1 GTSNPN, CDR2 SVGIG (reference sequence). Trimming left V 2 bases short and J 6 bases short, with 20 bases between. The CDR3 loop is CAWSMGRGVWGNEQFF. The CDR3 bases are TGTGCCTGGAGTATGGGGCGGGGAGTTTGGGGCAATGAGCAGTTCTTC.

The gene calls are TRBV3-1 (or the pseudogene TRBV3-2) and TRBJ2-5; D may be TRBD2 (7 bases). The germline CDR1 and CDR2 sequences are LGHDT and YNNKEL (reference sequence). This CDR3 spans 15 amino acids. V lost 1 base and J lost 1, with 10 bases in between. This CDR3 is CASSQGGGLQETQYF. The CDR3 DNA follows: TGTGCCAGCAGCCAAGGGGGGGGGCTCCAAGAGACCCAGTACTTC.

The chain's CDR3 is CASSGNPSAGSTKTQYF. The CDR3 coding sequence is TGTGCCAGCAGTGGAAATCCCTCGGCAGGCTCGACGAAGACCCAGTACTTC. The chain employs TRBV2 and TRBJ2-5; no clear D gene. CDR3 size: 17 residues. Trimming pared 4 bases from V and 6 bases from J, leaving 24 bases between. Germline V CDR1 and CDR2: SNHLY, FYNNEI. The full variable domain, its missing parts supplied by reference TRBV2 and TRBJ2-5, is EPEVTQTPSHQVTQMGQEVILRCVPISNHLYFYWYRQILGQKVEFLVSFYNNEISEKSEIFDDQFSVERPDGSNFTLKIRSTKLEDSAMYFCASSGNPSAGSTKTQYFGPGTRLLVL.

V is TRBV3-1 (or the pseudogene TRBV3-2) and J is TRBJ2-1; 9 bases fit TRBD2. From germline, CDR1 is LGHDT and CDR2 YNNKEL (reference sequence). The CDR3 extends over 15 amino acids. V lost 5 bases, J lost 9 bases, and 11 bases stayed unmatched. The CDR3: CASSFLAGNGIEQFF. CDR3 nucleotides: TGTGCCAGCAGCTTCCTAGCGGGAAATGGGATTGAGCAGTTCTTC.

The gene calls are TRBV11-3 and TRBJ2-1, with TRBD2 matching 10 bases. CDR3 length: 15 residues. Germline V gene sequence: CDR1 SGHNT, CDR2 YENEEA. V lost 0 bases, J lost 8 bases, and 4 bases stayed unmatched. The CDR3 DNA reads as TGTGCCAGCAGCTTAGAGGCTAGCGGGAGCCATGAGCAGTTCTTC. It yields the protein CASSLEASGSHEQFF.